This is a list of T cell receptor beta chains from one sample in a study of metastatic and nonmetastatic thyroid tumors. MiXCR reprocessed the PCR reads for TCRdb. The table lists approximately 20,000 clones, roughly 22% of them singletons. Sequenced input: tumor tissue. These receptors all come from a male donor with papillary thyroid cancer or a benign thyroid nodule (not recorded which). Some clones in this sample may be carry-over from other donors' samples. CDR3s include the opening cysteine and the closing phenylalanine or tryptophan. Each record gives: V gene, J gene, clone size, D gene, CDR3 protein, CDR3 DNA. D genes are given only for firm matches. Only part of the rows carry a size: once, few, many, or a class if the clone is expanded.

V: TRBV4-1; J: TRBJ1-5; size: many; D: -; CDR3: CASSPRGLNQPQHF; DNA: TGCGCCAGCAGCCCGCGGGGTCTTAATCAGCCCCAGCATTTT
V: TRBV5-5; J: TRBJ1-2; size: many; D: TRBD1; CDR3: CASSPGTGSYGYTF; DNA: TGTGCCAGCAGCCCTGGGACAGGGAGCTATGGCTACACCTTC
V: TRBV7-9; J: TRBJ2-5; size: few; D: TRBD2; CDR3: CASSPASGRGQMETQYF; DNA: TGTGCCAGCAGCCCCGCCAGCGGGAGAGGTCAGATGGAGACCCAGTACTTC
V: TRBV19; J: TRBJ1-2; size: medium-sized; D: -; CDR3: CASSIDRTVTYGYTF; DNA: TGTGCCAGTAGTATAGATCGAACGGTTACTTATGGCTACACCTTC
V: TRBV20-1; J: TRBJ2-1; size: -; D: -; CDR3: CSARAIGSNYEQFF; DNA: TGCAGTGCTAGAGCTATAGGGAGTAACTATGAGCAGTTCTTC
V: TRBV20-1; J: TRBJ2-1; size: once; D: TRBD1; CDR3: CSAREQGAGYNEQFF; DNA: TGCAGTGCTAGAGAACAGGGGGCCGGTTACAATGAGCAGTTCTTC
V: TRBV11-2; J: TRBJ2-2; size: many; D: -; CDR3: CASSLDNRVGGELFF; DNA: TGTGCCAGCAGCTTAGATAACAGGGTGGGCGGGGAGCTGTTTTTT
V: TRBV28; J: TRBJ2-7; size: medium-sized; D: TRBD2; CDR3: CASSSSSQGLAGVYEQYF; DNA: TGTGCCAGCAGTTCCTCATCTCAGGGACTAGCGGGAGTCTACGAGCAGTACTTC
V: TRBV5-1; J: TRBJ2-3; size: many; D: -; CDR3: CASSLDSSTDTQYF; DNA: TGCGCCAGCAGCTTGGACAGTAGCACAGATACGCAGTATTTT
V: TRBV9; J: TRBJ2-3; size: many; D: -; CDR3: CASSLLNRDTQYF; DNA: TGTGCCAGCAGCCTACTGAACAGGGATACGCAGTATTTT
V: TRBV7-9; J: TRBJ2-7; size: medium-sized; D: TRBD2; CDR3: CASSLLSGDSYEQYF; DNA: TGTGCCAGCAGCCTCCTCAGCGGGGACTCCTACGAGCAGTACTTC
V: TRBV7-9; J: TRBJ1-1; size: many; D: -; CDR3: CASRPGGLTAFF; DNA: TGTGCCAGCAGGCCCGGGGGACTCACAGCTTTCTTT
V: TRBV6-1; J: TRBJ2-7; size: few; D: -; CDR3: CASSETGFASYEQYF; DNA: TGTGCCAGCAGTGAAACGGGGTTTGCTTCCTACGAGCAGTACTTC
V: TRBV11-2; J: TRBJ2-7; size: many; D: -; CDR3: CASSLAGTDEQYF; DNA: TGTGCCAGCAGCTTAGCAGGGACGGACGAGCAGTACTTC
V: TRBV10-3; J: TRBJ1-2; size: many; D: TRBD1; CDR3: CAISGWTGLAEF; DNA: TGTGCCATCAGTGGATGGACAGGGTTAGCTGAGTTC
V: TRBV6-1; J: TRBJ2-7; size: medium-sized; D: TRBD1; CDR3: CASSGPGTGYYEQYF; DNA: TGTGCCAGCAGTGGACCCGGGACAGGGTACTACGAGCAGTACTTC
V: TRBV19; J: TRBJ2-3; size: -; D: TRBD2; CDR3: CASSISRLSGRAVGDTQYF; DNA: TGTGCCAGTAGTATTTCACGGCTTAGCGGGAGGGCCGTTGGAGATACGCAGTATTTT
V: TRBV2; J: TRBJ2-2; size: many; D: -; CDR3: CASVWGHTGELFF; DNA: TGTGCCAGCGTTTGGGGTCACACCGGGGAGCTGTTTTTT
V: TRBV7-9; J: TRBJ1-1; size: many; D: TRBD1; CDR3: CASSLSDRGSTEAFF; DNA: TGTGCCAGCAGCTTATCCGACAGGGGGAGCACTGAAGCTTTCTTT
V: TRBV27; J: TRBJ1-1; size: few; D: -; CDR3: CASSPPRPGLTEAFF; DNA: TGTGCCAGCAGCCCTCCCCGGCCGGGTTTGACTGAAGCTTTCTTT
V: TRBV30; J: TRBJ2-2; size: many; D: -; CDR3: CAWRTATGELFF; DNA: TGTGCCTGGAGGACAGCAACCGGGGAGCTGTTTTTT
V: TRBV20-1; J: TRBJ1-3; size: many; D: -; CDR3: CSAVDSGNTIYF; DNA: TGCAGTGCTGTGGACTCTGGAAACACCATATATTTT
V: TRBV20-1; J: TRBJ2-7; size: -; D: -; CDR3: CSAKPGDSYEQYF; DNA: TGCAGTGCTAAGCCAGGTGACTCCTACGAGCAGTACTTC
V: TRBV19; J: TRBJ2-7; size: many; D: TRBD2; CDR3: CASSRGLAGTYYEQYF; DNA: TGTGCCAGTAGTCGGGGACTAGCGGGTACTTACTACGAGCAGTACTTC
V: TRBV11-1; J: TRBJ2-3; size: many; D: TRBD2; CDR3: CASSLRLAGEGDTQYF; DNA: TGTGCCAGCAGCCTAAGACTAGCGGGAGAGGGGGATACGCAGTATTTT
V: TRBV4-3; J: TRBJ2-7; size: many; D: TRBD1; CDR3: CASSQDPSGQGLDEQYF; DNA: TGCGCCAGCAGCCAAGATCCCTCCGGACAGGGTTTGGACGAGCAGTACTTC
V: TRBV11-2; J: TRBJ2-1; size: many; D: -; CDR3: CASSLDRQSSYNEQFF; DNA: TGTGCCAGCAGCTTAGACCGACAGAGCTCCTACAATGAGCAGTTCTTC
V: TRBV11-2; J: TRBJ1-1; size: medium-sized; D: -; CDR3: CASSLLGEGTEAFF; DNA: TGTGCCAGCAGCTTATTAGGGGAAGGTACTGAAGCTTTCTTT
V: TRBV11-3; J: TRBJ2-5; size: -; D: -; CDR3: CASSQGTALLETQYF; DNA: TGTGCCAGCAGCCAGGGGACGGCTTTACTAGAGACCCAGTACTTC
V: TRBV28; J: TRBJ2-7; size: few; D: -; CDR3: CAAGFYEQYF; DNA: TGTGCCGCCGGTTTCTACGAGCAGTACTTC
V: TRBV5-4; J: TRBJ2-7; size: many; D: TRBD2; CDR3: CASSWTSGRVSEQYF; DNA: TGTGCCAGCAGCTGGACTAGCGGGAGGGTATCCGAGCAGTACTTC
V: TRBV30; J: TRBJ1-1; size: many; D: -; CDR3: CAWSVWSMNTEAFF; DNA: TGTGCCTGGAGTGTATGGTCCATGAACACTGAAGCTTTCTTT
V: TRBV5-1; J: TRBJ2-7; size: medium-sized; D: -; CDR3: CASSLAGVSYEQYF; DNA: TGCGCCAGCAGCTTGGCTGGGGTGTCCTACGAGCAGTACTTC
V: TRBV20-1; J: TRBJ2-7; size: many; D: -; CDR3: CSARVQGGSEQYF; DNA: TGCAGTGCTAGAGTACAGGGCGGTTCCGAGCAGTACTTC
V: TRBV9; J: TRBJ2-1; size: -; D: -; CDR3: CASSVGGGSYNEQFF; DNA: TGTGCCAGCAGCGTAGGAGGGGGCTCCTACAATGAGCAGTTCTTC
V: TRBV24-1; J: TRBJ2-7; size: few; D: -; CDR3: CATTDSGSRSYEQYF; DNA: TGTGCCACCACAGATAGCGGTAGCCGATCCTACGAGCAGTACTTC
V: TRBV5-1; J: TRBJ1-2; size: -; D: -; CDR3: CASSLRDNYGYSF; DNA: TGCGCCAGCAGCTTGCGGGACAACTATGGCTACTCCTTC
V: TRBV28; J: TRBJ1-3; size: few; D: TRBD1; CDR3: CASSIGQGNTIYF; DNA: TGTGCCAGCAGCATTGGACAGGGGAACACCATATATTTT
V: TRBV2; J: TRBJ2-4; size: many; D: -; CDR3: CASSEEYYIQYF; DNA: TGTGCCAGCAGTGAAGAGTACTACATTCAGTACTTC
V: TRBV6-6; J: TRBJ2-7; size: many; D: TRBD1; CDR3: CASSYSGGKYEQYF; DNA: TGTGCCAGCAGTTATTCAGGGGGCAAGTACGAGCAGTACTTC
V: TRBV5-1; J: TRBJ2-7; size: -; D: -; CDR3: CASKVMGPSPAYEQYF; DNA: TGCGCCAGCAAGGTCATGGGTCCTAGCCCCGCCTACGAGCAGTACTTC
V: TRBV13; J: TRBJ1-3; size: many; D: -; CDR3: CASSGRGGGRGNTIYF; DNA: TGTGCCAGCAGCGGAAGAGGGGGGGGTCGTGGAAACACCATATATTTT
V: TRBV19; J: TRBJ2-7; size: few; D: TRBD2; CDR3: CASSSGTTNIYEQYF; DNA: TGTGCCAGTAGTAGCGGGACTACCAACATCTACGAGCAGTACTTC
V: TRBV28; J: TRBJ1-5; size: -; D: TRBD1; CDR3: CASSHYGTGGNQPQHF; DNA: TGTGCCAGCAGTCATTACGGGACAGGGGGGAATCAGCCCCAGCATTTT
V: TRBV7-3; J: TRBJ2-1; size: many; D: -; CDR3: CASSLNTYNEQFF; DNA: TGTGCCAGCAGCTTAAACACTTACAATGAGCAGTTCTTC
V: TRBV29-1; J: TRBJ2-7; size: many; D: TRBD1; CDR3: CSGRDRDHYEQYF; DNA: TGCAGCGGGAGGGACAGGGATCATTACGAGCAGTACTTC
V: TRBV27; J: TRBJ2-4; size: many; D: -; CDR3: CASSKLLGAKNIQYF; DNA: TGTGCCAGCTCGAAGCTACTGGGAGCCAAAAACATTCAGTACTTC
V: TRBV2; J: TRBJ2-3; size: many; D: -; CDR3: CASNWLGVSDTQYF; DNA: TGTGCCAGCAACTGGCTGGGAGTATCTGATACGCAGTATTTT
V: TRBV6-5; J: TRBJ2-4; size: many; D: TRBD2; CDR3: CASSYSGRKNIQYF; DNA: TGTGCCAGCAGTTACAGCGGGAGGAAAAACATTCAGTACTTC
V: TRBV3-1; J: TRBJ2-7; size: -; D: TRBD2; CDR3: CASSQLAGGYEQYF; DNA: TGTGCCAGCAGCCAGCTAGCGGGCGGATACGAGCAGTACTTC
V: TRBV6-1; J: TRBJ1-1; size: few; D: TRBD1; CDR3: CASPRDRVRPEAFF; DNA: TGTGCCAGCCCCCGGGACAGGGTGAGGCCTGAAGCTTTCTTT
V: TRBV5-6; J: TRBJ1-2; size: medium-sized; D: -; CDR3: CASSWGAGVYGYTF; DNA: TGTGCCAGCAGCTGGGGAGCAGGGGTTTATGGCTACACCTTC
V: TRBV11-3; J: TRBJ1-2; size: -; D: -; CDR3: CASSSPDRRNYGYTF; DNA: TGTGCCAGCAGCTCCCCCGACAGGAGGAACTATGGCTACACCTTC
V: TRBV6-1; J: TRBJ2-1; size: many; D: TRBD2; CDR3: CASSGGLAGGSSYNEQFF; DNA: TGTGCCAGCAGTGGAGGACTAGCGGGTGGTAGCTCCTACAATGAGCAGTTCTTC
V: TRBV20-1; J: TRBJ2-7; size: -; D: -; CDR3: CSARVGQVGCYEQYF; DNA: TGCAGTGCTAGAGTAGGGCAGGTGGGGTGCTACGAGCAGTACTTC
V: TRBV11-3; J: TRBJ2-7; size: once; D: -; CDR3: CASSPNAGAGYEQYF; DNA: TGTGCCAGCAGCCCAAATGCTGGGGCTGGCTACGAGCAGTACTTC
V: TRBV4-1; J: TRBJ1-2; size: -; D: -; CDR3: CASSQGREDYGYTF; DNA: TGCGCCAGCAGCCAAGGGAGGGAGGACTATGGCTACACCTTC
V: TRBV27; J: TRBJ2-6; size: medium-sized; D: -; CDR3: CASSLAPDSGANVLTF; DNA: TGTGCCAGCAGTCTAGCACCCGACTCTGGGGCCAACGTCCTGACTTTC